This TCR beta chain was recovered during a study of blood T cell repertoires in COVID-19. Study context: Acute-phase and convalescent COVID-19 samples originated in the United States, Italy and Spain. T cells, B-cell-depleted T cells, or PBMCs provided the cDNA or gDNA that served as material.

This clone was found once. Trimming took off 2 bases at V and 5 bases at J, with 8 bases between the two ends. The length of the CDR3 is 13 residues. The germline CDR1 and CDR2 sequences are SGHNT and YYREEE (reference sequence). Followed longitudinally, the Seattle patients had been enrolled during active infection. In the authors' methods: Amplification from reference gene primers served as the basis for estimated nucleated cell counts. The method was immunoSEQ multiplex PCR; TCRdb's version includes in-frame clones alone and lacks a portion of them. V and J calls and clone size are given by that table; D and trimming were obtained from the DNA. Of over 150,000 clones in the sample, approximately 90% are singletons; the top ten hold roughly 4.5%.

The sample was peripheral blood. The clonotype comes from a young man with COVID-19, enrolled during active disease. The J gene is TRBJ2-1, the V gene TRBV5-4; tentative D call: TRBD2 (6 bases). The CDR3 bases are TGTGCCAGCAGCTTCACTAGCCACAATGAGCAGTTCTTC. It encodes CASSFTSHNEQFF.